The 20 T cell receptor beta chains below were found in one sample sequenced in a study of human T cells and chemical hapten exposure. One entry per CDR3 protein results from TCRdb running MiXCR on the RACE reads. The sample lists some 71,000 distinct CDR3 sequences, roughly 10% occurring once. The time point here: patch test 3, about 24 weeks after DPC sensitization. Treatment noted: therapeutic diphenylcyclopropenone sensitization with weekly scalp DPC. The sample in question was whole blood, obtained in connection with sensitization to the hapten diphenylcyclopropenone (DPC). These receptors were obtained from a woman aged 45-59 years with alopecia areata. Some clones in this sample may be carry-over from other donors' samples.

This clonotype was seen at least ten times. The gene calls are TRBV6-2 or TRBV6-3 and TRBJ1-6; tentative D call: TRBD1 (6 bases). V lost 2 bases and J lost 7, with 24 bases in between. The CDR3 spans 19 residues. Germline lookup yields CDR1 MNHEY and CDR2 SVGEGT. CDR3 DNA sequence: TGTGCCAGCAGTTACATCGTCGGACAGTCGAGCCCCCGGAATTCACCCCTCCACTTT. It translates to CASSYIVGQSSPRNSPLHF.

This clonotype was observed a few times. The chain recombines TRBV9 with TRBJ2-7, with TRBD1 identical over 7 bases. V lost 3 bases and J lost 5; bases outside the gene matches: 14. Germline V gene sequence: CDR1 SGDLS, CDR2 YYNGEE. The CDR3 loop spans 16 amino acids. CDR3 bases: TGTGCCAGCAGCGCCTCGATTGGGACAGCCACCGACGAGCAGTACTTC. This codes for CASSASIGTATDEQYF.

The chain has TRBV28 and TRBJ1-4; D unclear. This CDR3 comprises 13 residues. V lost 8 bases and J 5 bases, leaving 12 bases between the germline ends. From germline, CDR1 is MDHEN and CDR2 SYDVKM. The CDR3 loop is CASVDGPNEKLFF. CDR3 sequence (DNA): TGTGCCAGCGTAGATGGGCCAAATGAAAAACTGTTTTTT.

Concerning this clonotype: A single base separates this from a much larger clone, so it may be a read error. The V gene is TRBV5-4, the J gene TRBJ2-3, with 8 positions matching TRBD1. CDR1 and CDR2 (germline): SGHNT, YYREEE (reference sequence). CDR3 length: 14 residues. CDR3 amino acids: CACSLDRGTDTQYF. Here the CDR3 DNA reads TGTGCCTGCAGCTTGGACAGGGGCACAGATACGCAGTATTTT.

The chain has TRBV18 and TRBJ2-7; D gene unclear. Per the germline V gene, CDR1 is KGHSH and CDR2 is LQKENI. This CDR3 has 14 residues. V was trimmed by 2 bases and J by 3 bases, leaving 11 bases between them. Here the CDR3 reads CASSPSEGNYEQYF. In DNA form, the CDR3 reads TGTGCCAGCTCACCATCGGAAGGGAACTACGAGCAGTACTTC. The variable domain in full, completed from reference TRBV18 and TRBJ2-7, reads NAGVMQNPRHLVRRRGQEARLRCSPMKGHSHVYWYRQLPEEGLKFMVYLQKENIIDESGMPKERFSAEFPKEGPSILRIQQVVRGDSAAYFCASSPSEGNYEQYFGPGTRLTVT.

This chain links TRBV11-2 with TRBJ2-7; D is undetermined. In germline, CDR1 is SGHAT, CDR2 FQNNGV. Trimming shortened V by 6 bases and J by 7 bases, and 13 bases separated the two germline ends. The CDR3 contains 12 residues. The CDR3: CASSPDLLEQYF. The CDR3 coding sequence is TGTGCCAGCAGTCCGGACCTCTTGGAGCAGTACTTC.

This clonotype was detected a few times. The chain employs TRBV7-2 and TRBJ2-1; 9 bases agree with TRBD2. The CDR3 runs 16 residues. Unmatched junction bases numbered 10, after V lost 5 bases and J lost 5 bases. From germline, CDR1 is SGHTA and CDR2 FQGNSA. CDR3 amino acids: CASSLSGGRVDNEQFF. The CDR3 DNA is TGTGCCAGCAGCCTCTCCGGCGGGAGGGTCGACAATGAGCAGTTCTTC. Looking up the rest from reference TRBV7-2 and TRBJ2-1 gives the full variable domain: GAGVSQSPSNKVTEKGKDVELRCDPISGHTALYWYRQSLGQGLEFLIYFQGNSAPDKSGLPSDRFSAERTGGSVSTLTIQRTQQEDSAVYLCASSLSGGRVDNEQFFGPGTRLTVL.

This clonotype occurred a few times. The CDR3 DNA sequence: TGTGCCAGCAGTGGCCAGGGGTCGGTCTCACCCCTCCACTTT. Translation: CASSGQGSVSPLHF. The V and J genes are TRBV6-1 and TRBJ1-6; TRBD1 might be the D (6 bases). The CDR3 loop spans 14 amino acids. Germline CDR1 MNHNS, CDR2 SASEGT. The V end was cut by 4 bases, the J end by 10 bases, with 14 bases between.

The chain has TRBV7-8 and TRBJ2-7; no definite D call. The ends were cut back, 5 bases at V and 1 base at J, with 15 bases in the middle. The CDR3 extends over 15 amino acids. The germline V gene has CDR1 SGHVS and CDR2 FQNEAQ. The CDR3 region is CASSQEELGSYEQYF. CDR3 in DNA: TGTGCCAGCAGCCAAGAGGAACTGGGGTCCTACGAGCAGTACTTC.

The chain employs TRBV6-2 or TRBV6-3 and TRBJ2-5; D possibly corresponds to TRBD2 (6 bases). The V gene lost 2 bases and the J gene lost 4 bases, with 14 bases spanning the gap. Germline assignment: CDR1 MNHEY and CDR2 SVGEGT. The CDR3 has 15 amino acids. CDR3 sequence reads: CASSYSDAGGETQYF. In DNA, the CDR3 is TGTGCCAGCAGTTACAGTGATGCCGGGGGAGAGACCCAGTACTTC.

This clonotype was found many times. This chain uses TRBV28 with TRBJ1-4; 9 bases match TRBD1. Germline-derived CDR1 and CDR2 are MDHEN and SYDVKM. CDR3 size: 14 residues. The ends lost 4 bases at V and 7 bases at J; junction bases unmatched: 4. CDR3 residues: CASSSGQGFEKLFF. The CDR3 bases are TGTGCCAGCAGTTCGGGACAGGGTTTTGAAAAACTGTTTTTT.

This clonotype was observed a few times. The chain links TRBV20-1 to TRBJ1-2, with 7 bases fitting TRBD1. The CDR3 contains 17 residues. The germline gives CDR1 DFQATT, CDR2 SNEGSKA (reference sequence). The trim removed 7 bases at V and 8 bases at J, leaving 25 bases unmatched. The CDR3 nucleotides are TGCAGTGTCCACCCCGGGGATCGACGACAGGGCTGGCCAGGCTACACCTTC. This codes for CSVHPGDRRQGWPGYTF.

This rearrangement joins TRBV3-1 to TRBJ1-2; D is unresolved. The CDR3 loop spans 13 amino acids. Trimming took 1 base from V and 6 from J, leaving 9 bases between them. Germline V lookup: CDR1 LGHDT, CDR2 YNNKEL (reference sequence). The DNA for the CDR3 is TGTGCCAGCAGCCAAGCCTTCGGGGATGGCTACACCTTC. Its translation is CASSQAFGDGYTF.

The chain employs TRBV12-3 or TRBV12-4 and TRBJ1-5, with 7 bases lining up with TRBD1. The ends lost 3 bases at V and 5 bases at J; junction bases unmatched: 4. The CDR3 spans 14 residues. DNA of the CDR3: TGTGCCAGCAGTTTGACAGGGTCGGATCAGCCCCAGCATTTT. The encoded protein is CASSLTGSDQPQHF.

This clonotype was counted ten times or more. This sequence joins TRBV20-1 and TRBJ2-7; 10 bases align to TRBD2. Germline V CDR1 and CDR2: DFQATT, SNEGSKA (reference sequence). V trimming: 3 bases; J trimming: 2 bases; junction bases outside the gene matches: 4. The CDR3 runs to 14 residues. In DNA, the CDR3 is TGCAGTGCTAGTTCCAGCGGGGGGGCCTACGAGCAGTACTTC. Translation gives CSASSSGGAYEQYF.

The chain recombines TRBV4-2 with TRBJ1-5; D uncertain. V was pared by 0 bases and J by 4 bases, with 10 bases between. The CDR3 extends over 15 amino acids. Germline loops: CDR1 LGHNA, CDR2 YNFKEQ. The CDR3 is CASSQERRPNQPQHF. The CDR3 region has the DNA TGTGCCAGCAGCCAAGAGCGCAGGCCTAATCAGCCCCAGCATTTT.

There are many counts of this clonotype. The chain has TRBV5-1 and TRBJ2-5; 13 bases match TRBD2. The germline CDR1 and CDR2 sequences are SGHRS and YFSETQ. The trim removed 3 bases at V and 9 bases at J, leaving 8 bases unmatched. This CDR3 has 15 residues. This CDR3 reads CASSSTRLAGGPQYF. CDR3 coding DNA: TGCGCCAGCAGCTCAACCCGACTAGCGGGGGGCCCCCAGTACTTC. Variable domain in full (rest from reference TRBV5-1 and TRBJ2-5): KAGVTQTPRYLIKTRGQQVTLSCSPISGHRSVSWYQQTPGQGLQFLFEYFSETQRNKGNFPGRFSGRQFSNSRSEMNVSTLELGDSALYLCASSSTRLAGGPQYFGPGTRLLVL.

This clonotype was picked up a small number of times. The chain joins TRBV2 to TRBJ2-3; D is unresolved. The germline V gene encodes CDR1 SNHLY and CDR2 FYNNEI. V was trimmed by 6 bases and J by 4 bases, leaving 5 bases between them. This CDR3 spans 11 amino acids. In nucleotides, the CDR3 is TGTGCCAGCAGGATAGCAGATACGCAGTATTTT. Its protein is CASRIADTQYF.

This clonotype was seen at least ten times. The rearrangement links TRBV5-1 to TRBJ2-5; a possible D gene is TRBD1 (6 bases). Germline V lookup: CDR1 SGHRS, CDR2 YFSETQ. V lost 0 bases, J lost 2 bases, and 14 bases lay in between. The CDR3 runs 16 residues. CDR3 protein: CASSLAPGQGQETQYF. As DNA, the CDR3 is TGCGCCAGCAGCTTGGCCCCGGGGCAGGGGCAAGAGACCCAGTACTTC.

This clonotype was detected a few times. The chain links TRBV11-3 to TRBJ2-5; D perhaps matches TRBD1 (6 bases). V was shortened by 1 base and J by 4 bases, with 13 bases between the two germline ends. Per germline, CDR1 SGHNT and CDR2 YENEEA. The CDR3 runs to 15 residues. CDR3 region: CASSLGSGVGETQYF. DNA for the CDR3: TGTGCCAGCAGCTTAGGGTCAGGGGTCGGAGAGACCCAGTACTTC.